Detailed here is one T cell receptor (beta chain). Antigen specificity is unknown. Germline assignment: CDR1 MDHEN and CDR2 SYDVKM. Between the trimmed V and J ends, which lost 8 bases and 2 bases, there was a span of 7 bases. This CDR3 comprises 13 residues. In the PCR, 60 Vbeta and 13 Jbeta primers were used. Libraries were prepared by immunoSEQ multiplex PCR; TCRdb keeps only in-frame clonotypes and omits some of them. The sample features some 130,000 clones, with roughly 2% in its top ten. This entry comes from a study of cytomegalovirus exposure and HLA in healthy donors. Study as a whole: Roughly 80% of approximately 400 genotyped donors fell in the Caucasian-associated ancestry cluster.

Points from the study as a whole: Highest at DRB1 and lowest at HLA-C, TCR association rates differed among HLA loci in a later analysis. When analyzed later, a missense DCLRE1C variant was found to be linked to TCR beta V- and J-gene trimming. It was reportedly the case that the classifier diagnosed cytomegalovirus status with high specificity and sensitivity.

The material sequenced was PBMCs. This TCR came from an older woman in good health and CMV-seronegative. The rearrangement links TRBV28 to TRBJ2-6, with D possibly TRBD2 on 5 matching bases. DNA for the CDR3: TGTGCCAGCGTCGGGGCTGGGGCCAACGTCCTGACTTTC. Protein product: CASVGAGANVLTF.